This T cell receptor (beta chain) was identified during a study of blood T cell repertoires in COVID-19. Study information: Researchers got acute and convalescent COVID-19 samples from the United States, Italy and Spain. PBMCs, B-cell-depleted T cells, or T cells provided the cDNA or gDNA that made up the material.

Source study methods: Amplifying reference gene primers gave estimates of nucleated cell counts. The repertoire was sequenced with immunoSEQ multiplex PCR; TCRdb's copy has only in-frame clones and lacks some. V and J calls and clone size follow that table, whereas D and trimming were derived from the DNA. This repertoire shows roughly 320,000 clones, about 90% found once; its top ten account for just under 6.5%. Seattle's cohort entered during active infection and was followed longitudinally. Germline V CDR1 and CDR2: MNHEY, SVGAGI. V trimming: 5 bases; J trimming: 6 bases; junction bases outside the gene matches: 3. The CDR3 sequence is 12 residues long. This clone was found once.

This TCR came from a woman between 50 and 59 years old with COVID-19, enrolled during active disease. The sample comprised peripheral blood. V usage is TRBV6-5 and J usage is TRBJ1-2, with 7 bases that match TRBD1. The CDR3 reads CASSNRGNGYTF. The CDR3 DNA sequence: TGTGCCAGCAGTAACAGGGGTAATGGCTACACCTTC.